This is a list of T cell receptor beta chains from one sample in a study of blood T cells in healthy people across ages. TCRdb passed the 5' RACE reads through MiXCR, listing each CDR3 protein once. The sample consists of about 1.8 million distinct CDR3 sequences, around half of them appearing once. Sequenced sample: blood. Every receptor here comes from a woman in her thirties or forties in good health. Each CDR3 is given with its conserved first and last residue. A D gene is named only where the DNA matches it firmly. Rows may omit the clone size; those that give it use once, few, many or a size class.

D	size	V	J	CDR3	DNA
TRBD1	.	TRBV20-1	TRBJ1-2	CSASDDRDYGHTF	TGCAGTGCTAGCGATGACAGGGACTATGGCCACACCTTC
.	.	TRBV10-3	TRBJ2-1	CAISESIGGGAGEQFF	TGTGCCATCAGTGAGTCGATTGGCGGGGGCGCGGGTGAGCAGTTCTTC
TRBD1	few	TRBV7-3	TRBJ2-3	CASSSFRDRVTDTQYF	TGTGCCAGCAGCTCATTCCGGGACAGGGTCACAGATACGCAGTATTTT
TRBD1	.	TRBV20-1	TRBJ2-5	CSASRGEGAPRTETQYF	TGCAGTGCTAGCAGGGGTGAGGGGGCGCCCAGAACGGAGACCCAGTACTTC
.	.	TRBV20-1	TRBJ1-6	CSARAGDSPLHF	TGCAGTGCTAGGGCAGGGGATTCACCCCTCCACTTT
TRBD2	.	TRBV6-6	TRBJ2-3	CASSYSGGSSTDTQYF	TGTGCCAGCAGTTACTCTGGCGGGAGTAGCACAGATACGCAGTATTTT
.	few	TRBV20-1	TRBJ2-5	CSARWVGPATQYF	TGCAGTGCTAGATGGGTGGGGCCGGCGACCCAGTACTTC
TRBD2	few	TRBV4-3	TRBJ2-3	CASSQERSSGGYAQYF	TGCGCCAGCAGCCAAGAACGGAGTAGCGGGGGGTACGCGCAGTATTTT
.	.	TRBV6-2/TRBV6-3	TRBJ2-7	CASSYSGGYGEQYF	TGTGCCAGCAGTTACTCTGGGGGGTATGGCGAGCAGTACTTC
.	.	TRBV12-3/TRBV12-4	TRBJ1-1	CASSLPNTEAFF	TGTGCCAGCAGTTTGCCTAACACTGAAGCTTTCTTT
.	.	TRBV21-1	TRBJ2-1	CASSKDPDSEQFF	TGTGCCAGCAGCAAAGACCCAGACTCCGAGCAGTTCTTC
.	few	TRBV3-1	TRBJ2-1	CASSLRDLVYNEQFF	TGTGCCAGCAGCCTCCGGGACTTGGTGTACAATGAGCAGTTCTTC
.	many	TRBV6-2/TRBV6-3	TRBJ2-6	CASSYSSGANVLTF	TGTGCCAGCAGCTACAGCTCTGGGGCCAACGTCCTGACTTTC
TRBD2	.	TRBV6-2/TRBV6-3	TRBJ2-3	CASTYEAGRRTDTQYF	TGTGCCAGCACTTATGAAGCGGGGAGGCGTACAGATACGCAGTATTTT
TRBD1	.	TRBV24-1	TRBJ2-3	CATTAAGGEKGTQYF	TGTGCCACCACCGCGGCAGGGGGTGAGAAGGGTACGCAGTATTTT
TRBD2	.	TRBV25-1	TRBJ2-3	CASSERLGLAGTDTQYF	TGTGCCAGCAGTGAGCGGTTGGGACTAGCTGGCACAGATACGCAGTATTTT
.	.	TRBV11-2	TRBJ1-4	CASSRLTDLNEKLFF	TGTGCCAGCAGCCGGCTGACAGACCTTAATGAAAAACTGTTTTTT
TRBD1	few	TRBV7-8	TRBJ2-3	CASSPGTGQTDTQYF	TGTGCCAGCAGCCCCGGGACAGGGCAGACAGATACGCAGTATTTT